Below, 32 T cell receptor beta chains from the same sample are listed, as sequenced in a study of early T cells in non-severe SARS-CoV-2 infection. TCRdb ran MiXCR on the 5' RACE reads and lists one entry per CDR3 protein. This table has around 83,000 distinct CDR3 sequences, about 10% appearing once. Sequenced material: whole blood, taken at baseline. The receptor set was obtained from an adult who was a healthcare worker with PCR-confirmed SARS-CoV-2 infection or an uninfected control (not recorded which).

This clonotype was seen ten or more times. The chain is built from TRBV3-1 and TRBJ2-1, with 8 bases matching TRBD2. V dropped 3 bases and J dropped 9; count of bases not matched to a gene: 7. CDR3 size: 14 residues. Looked up from germline, CDR1 is LGHDT and CDR2 is YNNKEL (reference sequence). The chain's CDR3 is CASSQRGANLEQFF. CDR3 coding DNA: TGTGCCAGCAGCCAGCGGGGGGCGAACCTTGAGCAGTTCTTC.

This clonotype was seen ten or more times. The rearrangement joins TRBV6-2 or TRBV6-3 to TRBJ2-5; D unclear. This CDR3 spans 11 amino acids. The V end lost 10 bases, the J end lost 4 bases, and 10 bases lay between the germline ends. Germline-derived CDR1 and CDR2 are MNHEY and SVGEGT. In nucleotides, the CDR3 is TGTGCCACCCTTCGACGAGAGACCCAGTACTTC. Amino acid sequence: CATLRRETQYF.

This clonotype occurred a few times. The gene calls are TRBV6-5 and TRBJ2-3; D possibly corresponds to TRBD2 (6 bases). V was trimmed by 6 bases and J by 2 bases, leaving 12 bases between them. This CDR3 spans 14 amino acids. Germline V CDR1 and CDR2: MNHEY, SVGAGI. The CDR3 DNA sequence: TGTGCCAGCAGACTGGGGGAGGTCACAGATACGCAGTATTTT. Translated: CASRLGEVTDTQYF.

This clonotype was counted at least ten times. The CDR3 nucleotides are TGTGCCAGCAGCTTATTGACAGATAATTCACCCCTCCACTTT. As protein: CASSLLTDNSPLHF. The gene calls are TRBV7-9 and TRBJ1-6; tentative D call: TRBD1 (5 bases). V shed 2 bases and J shed 5 bases, with 7 bases lying between them. Germline V lookup: CDR1 SEHNR, CDR2 FQNEAQ (reference sequence). There are 14 residues in the CDR3.

V and J are TRBV20-1 and TRBJ2-7; D may be TRBD1 (5 bases). V was clipped by 3 bases and J by 2 bases, with 8 bases between them. Germline-derived CDR1 and CDR2 are DFQATT and SNEGSKA (reference sequence). This CDR3 is 12 amino acids long. The CDR3 sequence is CSASQGTYEQYF. The CDR3 DNA is TGCAGTGCTAGTCAGGGAACCTACGAGCAGTACTTC.

This clonotype was observed a handful of times. The chain has TRBV2 and TRBJ2-5, with D perhaps matching TRBD1 (5 bases). The CDR3 contains 13 residues. The germline V gene encodes CDR1 SNHLY and CDR2 FYNNEI. V dropped 6 bases and J dropped 7 bases, with 15 bases sitting between them. The CDR3 spells CASRFQGRRTQYF. The CDR3 nucleotides read TGTGCCAGCAGATTCCAGGGTAGGAGGACCCAGTACTTC.

Many counts were recorded for this clonotype. This rearrangement joins TRBV15 to TRBJ2-7; 10 bases fit TRBD1. Germline CDR1 LNHNV, CDR2 YYDKDF (reference sequence). This CDR3 is 17 amino acids long. With 0 bases clipped from V and 7 bases from J, the junction kept 12 bases outside the gene matches. This chain's CDR3 is CATSRDLGRDRGGEQYF. The CDR3 nucleotides read TGTGCCACCAGCAGAGATTTGGGTCGGGACAGGGGCGGAGAGCAGTACTTC.

This clonotype was counted a few times. The chain links TRBV14 to TRBJ1-2, with TRBD1 identical over 10 bases. V shed 8 bases and J 3 bases; nucleotides not matched to a gene: 3. The CDR3 covers 13 residues. Germline CDR1 SGHDN, CDR2 FVKESK. The CDR3 DNA follows: TGTGCCAGCGGACAGGGGGATGACTATGGCTACACCTTC. This codes for CASGQGDDYGYTF.

The chain couples TRBV3-1 to TRBJ2-5; tentative D call: TRBD2 (5 bases). CDR3 length: 13 residues. Looked up from germline, CDR1 is LGHDT and CDR2 is YNNKEL (reference sequence). The V end lost 2 bases, the J end lost 2 bases, and 6 bases lay between the germline ends. The CDR3 loop reads CASSQRRQETQYF. In DNA, the CDR3 is TGTGCCAGCAGCCAAAGGAGGCAAGAGACCCAGTACTTC.

The CDR3 region is CSASGGIPYNEQFF. The CDR3 region has the DNA TGCAGTGCTAGCGGCGGGATACCGTACAATGAGCAGTTCTTC. The chain combines TRBV20-1 with TRBJ2-1, with a possible D match to TRBD2 (6 bases). With 3 bases removed from V and 4 bases from J, the gap between germline ends came to 13 bases. Germline V gene lookup returns CDR1 DFQATT and CDR2 SNEGSKA (reference sequence). The CDR3 totals 14 residues.

This clonotype has more than one count but fewer than ten. The chain couples TRBV6-6 to TRBJ2-7; 9 nucleotides agree with TRBD1. Germline V gives CDR1 MNHNY, CDR2 SVGAGI (reference sequence). Unmatched junction bases numbered 11, after V lost 6 bases and J lost 5 bases. The CDR3 runs 15 residues. Here the CDR3 reads CASRRQGTGSDEQYF. CDR3 nucleotides: TGTGCCAGCAGGCGACAGGGGACAGGGAGTGACGAGCAGTACTTC.

This clonotype showed up many times. The rearrangement links TRBV3-1 to TRBJ1-4, with 10 bases fitting TRBD1. CDR1 and CDR2 (germline): LGHDT, YNNKEL (reference sequence). V was pared by 8 bases and J by 5 bases, with 2 bases of the junction left unmatched. This CDR3 is built from 13 residues. CDR3 sequence reads: CASGTGVNEKLFF. As DNA, the CDR3 is TGTGCCAGCGGGACAGGGGTAAATGAAAAACTGTTTTTT. The entire variable domain, with the rest obtained from reference TRBV3-1 and TRBJ1-4, is as follows: DTAVSQTPKYLVTQMGNDKSIKCEQNLGHDTMYWYKQDSKKFLKIMFSYNNKELIINETVPNRFSPKSPDKAHLNLHINSLELGDSAVYFCASGTGVNEKLFFGSGTQLSVL.

A few counts support this clonotype. At one end the junction does not follow the germline gene, possibly because of a read error. This chain uses TRBV29-1 with TRBJ2-7; D possibly matches TRBD1 or TRBD2 (5 bases each). CDR1 is SQVTM and CDR2 is ANQGSEA in the germline V gene. The CDR3 totals 13 residues. The CDR3 DNA is TGCAGCGTTGTGTTGGCAGGGAGTTACGAACAGTACTTC. It is translated as CSVVLAGSYEQYF.

This clonotype was recorded at least ten times. The J gene is TRBJ2-3, the V gene TRBV5-1; 11 nucleotides agree with TRBD1. Germline trimming cut 4 bases from V and 4 bases from J; bases unmatched to any gene: 8. Germline values: CDR1 SGHRS, CDR2 YFSETQ. This CDR3 comprises 16 residues. The CDR3 spells CASSPGGQGAADTQYF. The CDR3 nucleotides are TGCGCCAGCAGCCCGGGTGGACAGGGGGCCGCAGATACGCAGTATTTT.

This clonotype has ten or more counts. The V and J genes are TRBV12-3 or TRBV12-4 and TRBJ2-5; TRBD2 agrees at 10 bases. V lost 6 bases to trimming and J lost 1 base; unmatched junction nucleotides: 2. The CDR3 runs to 14 residues. The CDR3 nucleotides read TGTGCCAGCAGCAGGACTAGCGGCCAAGAGACCCAGTACTTC. Translated, it gives CASSRTSGQETQYF.

This clonotype has a count of ten or more. This chain links TRBV7-3 with TRBJ2-1; TRBD2 agrees at 8 bases. The CDR3 runs 16 residues. V dropped 6 bases and J dropped 7; count of bases not matched to a gene: 14. Germline CDR1 and CDR2: SGHTA and FQGTGA. The CDR3: CASSTTASGPFNEQFF. The CDR3 DNA reads as TGTGCCAGCAGTACGACGGCTAGCGGGCCTTTTAATGAGCAGTTCTTC. Complete variable domain (other parts from reference TRBV7-3 and TRBJ2-1): GAGVSQTPSNKVTEKGKYVELRCDPISGHTALYWYRQSLGQGPEFLIYFQGTGAADDSGLPNDRFFAVRPEGSVSTLKIQRTERGDSAVYLCASSTTASGPFNEQFFGPGTRLTVL.

The chain employs TRBV28 and TRBJ1-5; possible D gene TRBD1, 6 bases. CDR3 length: 16 residues. The V end was cut by 9 bases, the J end by 4 bases, with 22 bases between. Germline V gene lookup returns CDR1 MDHEN and CDR2 SYDVKM. CDR3: CASRLRGLTLNQPQHF. The CDR3 DNA reads as TGTGCCAGTAGATTGCGGGGGCTCACTTTAAATCAGCCCCAGCATTTT.

J is TRBJ2-1 and V is TRBV9; 9 bases align to TRBD1. The V gene end was trimmed by 4 bases and the J gene end by 3 bases; junction bases not matched to a gene: 5. Germline V gene lookup returns CDR1 SGDLS and CDR2 YYNGEE. CDR3 size: 15 residues. The CDR3, as DNA: TGTGCCAGCAGCCAAACAGGGGGCATCTACAATGAGCAGTTCTTC. Residues: CASSQTGGIYNEQFF.

V and J are TRBV19 and TRBJ1-5, with 9 bases that match TRBD1. The CDR3 runs to 14 residues. Germline values: CDR1 LNHDA, CDR2 SQIVND (reference sequence). The J segment lost 5 bases and the V segment lost 3 bases, leaving 2 bases of the junction unmatched. The CDR3 DNA reads TGTGCCAGTAGTATGACAGGGGGTGATCAGCCCCAGCATTTT. The encoded protein is CASSMTGGDQPQHF.

This clonotype has only a few counts. This chain connects TRBV7-9 to TRBJ2-7, with D hard to call. CDR3 length: 13 amino acids. Germline CDR1 SEHNR, CDR2 FQNEAQ (reference sequence). Deletions cut 4 bases from V and 2 bases from J, with 9 bases between. The CDR3 sequence is CASSSSGTYEQYF. CDR3 bases: TGTGCCAGCAGCTCGTCCGGAACCTACGAGCAGTACTTC.

A few counts support this clonotype. The chain is built from TRBV19 and TRBJ2-3; weak D call: TRBD2 (5 bases). The CDR3 length is 15 residues. Germline loops: CDR1 LNHDA, CDR2 SQIVND (reference sequence). Trimming removed 3 bases from V and 5 bases from J, with 15 bases in between. CDR3 in DNA: TGTGCCAGTAGTATTGGCCTAGTACGGGGAGATACGCAGTATTTT. Translating gives CASSIGLVRGDTQYF.

The chain uses TRBV29-1 and TRBJ2-1; TRBD2 matches 7 bases. The CDR3 is made up of 12 amino acids. The V and J ends lost 7 bases and 8 bases, in that order; junction bases with no gene match: 8. The germline V gene has CDR1 SQVTM and CDR2 ANQGSEA. DNA for the CDR3: TGCAGCGAGGGGACTAACGGAGATGAGCAGTTCTTC. Its protein is CSEGTNGDEQFF.

The chain recombines TRBV28 with TRBJ2-5; 13 nucleotides align to TRBD2. V gave up 5 bases and J gave up 4 bases; unmatched junction bases: 16. Germline-derived CDR1 and CDR2 are MDHEN and SYDVKM. The CDR3 totals 19 residues. CDR3 DNA: TGTGCCAGCAGTCTCAAGGGGGGTTATACTAGCGGGAGGGGAGAGACCCAGTACTTC. Translated, it gives CASSLKGGYTSGRGETQYF.

V is TRBV6-1 and J is TRBJ1-1, with D unresolved. Trimming took off 2 bases at V and 11 bases at J, with 12 bases between the two ends. The CDR3 loop spans 12 amino acids. CDR1 is MNHNS, CDR2 SASEGT, per germline. The DNA for the CDR3 is TGTGCCAGCAGTGAATCTGTCAATACTGCTTTCTTT. Translation gives CASSESVNTAFF.

The chain has TRBV6-6 and TRBJ1-4; 9 positions match TRBD1. CDR3 length: 15 residues. The germline V gene encodes CDR1 MNHNY and CDR2 SVGAGI (reference sequence). J gave up 6 bases and V 4 bases, and 6 bases lay outside the gene matches. The CDR3 loop reads CASSWLRTGDEKLFF. The CDR3 nucleotides read TGTGCCAGCAGTTGGCTCCGGACAGGGGATGAAAAACTGTTTTTT.

At least ten counts were recorded for this clonotype. The V gene is TRBV5-1, the J gene TRBJ2-1; no clear D. Germline V gene data show CDR1 as SGHRS and CDR2 as YFSETQ. This CDR3 is built from 14 residues. Deletions cut 5 bases from V and 3 bases from J, with 12 bases between. CDR3 sequence: CASRLSVDYNEQFF. The DNA for the CDR3 is TGCGCCAGCAGATTAAGCGTGGACTACAATGAGCAGTTCTTC.

This clonotype was detected only a few times. The chain is built from TRBV7-3 and TRBJ2-3; D is perhaps TRBD2 (6 bases). CDR1 is SGHTA and CDR2 is FQGTGA in the germline V gene. Trimming stripped 3 bases from V and 1 base from J, with 11 bases between. This CDR3 contains 15 residues. DNA for the CDR3: TGTGCCAGCAGCTTGGGCCAGCGGGGCACAGATACGCAGTATTTT. Translation: CASSLGQRGTDTQYF.

This clonotype was seen a handful of times. Its ends do not fully match the called genes, so a read error is possible. V is TRBV2 and J is TRBJ2-4, with D perhaps matching TRBD1 or TRBD2 (5 bases each). CDR1 and CDR2 from the germline V gene are SNHLY and FYNNEI. The CDR3 is 11 residues long. CDR3: CASSESGTRLF. Here the CDR3 DNA reads TGTGCCAGCAGTGAATCCGGGACCAGACTCTTC.

This clonotype was observed a handful of times. This chain links TRBV24-1 with TRBJ2-7; possibly TRBD1 for D (5 bases). Trimming took 3 bases from V and 1 from J, leaving 9 bases between them. The CDR3 contains 14 residues. Germline values: CDR1 KGHDR, CDR2 SFDVKD. CDR3 in DNA: TGTGCCACCAGTGATCCACAGGTTTCCTACGAGCAGTACTTC. The encoded protein is CATSDPQVSYEQYF.

This clonotype was picked up many times. This chain joins TRBV7-9 and TRBJ2-7; D unresolved. This CDR3 comprises 12 residues. V gave up 4 bases and J gave up 4 bases, with 8 bases separating them. Germline loops: CDR1 SEHNR, CDR2 FQNEAQ (reference sequence). The CDR3 protein is CASSSDLYEQYF. As DNA, the CDR3 is TGTGCCAGCAGCTCGGACCTGTACGAGCAGTACTTC.

The chain carries TRBV5-4 and TRBJ1-1, with TRBD1 as a possible D gene (5 bases). This CDR3 comprises 14 residues. Per germline, CDR1 SGHNT and CDR2 YYREEE (reference sequence). Trimming left V 4 bases short and J 8 bases short, with 18 bases between. CDR3 nucleotide sequence: TGTGCCAGCAGCCCACGGGATTTGTGGGGGGAAGCTTTCTTT. It encodes CASSPRDLWGEAFF.

J is TRBJ2-7 and V is TRBV7-3; TRBD2 might be the D (6 bases). Germline V lookup: CDR1 SGHTA, CDR2 FQGTGA. Trimming cost V 4 bases and J 3 bases, with 19 bases left between them. This CDR3 contains 16 residues. CDR3: CASSSTAGTGDYEQYF. The CDR3, as DNA: TGTGCCAGCAGCTCGACAGCCGGGACGGGAGACTACGAGCAGTACTTC.